The clone carrying this T cell receptor beta chain was seen many times. Its matching antigen is unknown. The CDR3 consists of 14 residues. This entry is derived from a study of T cells after yellow fever vaccination. The study's findings and limits: When the response was secondary, it was weaker but reached its peak faster, day 5 versus 15.

TCRdb passed the 5' RACE reads through MiXCR, listing each CDR3 protein once. The sample consists of 610,000 or so distinct CDR3 sequences, 9% to 15% of them appearing once. Sequencing used PBMCs, obtained on the day of the yellow fever booster vaccination. This TCR was sampled from a man between 25 and 39 years old who received the YFV17D yellow fever vaccine. The V and J genes are TRBV21-1 and TRBJ1-2; TRBD1 is taken as the D call from the table, unchecked against the DNA. TRBV21-1 is recorded as a pseudogene. DNA of the CDR3: TGTGCCAGCAGCAAAAGTGACAGGGTCCATGGCTACACCTTC. This sequence encodes CASSKSDRVHGYTF.